These 13 T cell receptor beta chains share one sample of origin, sequenced in a study of shared clonotypes between healthy human individuals. TCRdb's copy holds only in-frame clones and misses some; the assay was immunoSEQ multiplex PCR. The table includes about 680,000 clones, around 73% detected once. The sample was memory CD4+ T cells sorted from blood. Subset given: CD45RA-negative fraction. The receptor set was obtained from a woman aged 30 to 39 in good health.

The rearrangement joins TRBV18 to TRBJ1-2, with 7 bases aligning to TRBD1. The CDR3 totals 13 residues. V lost 5 bases, J lost 2 bases, and 2 bases stayed unmatched. Germline-derived CDR1 and CDR2 are KGHSH and LQKENI. The CDR3 DNA reads as TGTGCCAGCTCAATGGACAGGAACTATGGCTACACCTTC. It specifies CASSMDRNYGYTF. Drawing the rest from reference TRBV18 and TRBJ1-2, the complete variable domain is NAGVMQNPRHLVRRRGQEARLRCSPMKGHSHVYWYRQLPEEGLKFMVYLQKENIIDESGMPKERFSAEFPKEGPSILRIQQVVRGDSAAYFCASSMDRNYGYTFGSGTRLTVV.

The chain is built from TRBV9 and TRBJ1-2; TRBD1 might be the D (5 bases). The CDR3 totals 13 residues. Germline CDR1 SGDLS, CDR2 YYNGEE. V was cut by 4 bases and J by 3 bases, with 10 bases left in between. CDR3 protein: CASSSQVHYGYTF. The CDR3 DNA is TGTGCCAGCAGCTCACAGGTTCACTATGGCTACACCTTC.

In DNA form, the CDR3 reads TGTGCCAGCCAAGGACAGCTGAACACTGAAGCTTTCTTT. Amino acids: CASQGQLNTEAFF. The rearrangement uses TRBV16 and TRBJ1-1; tentatively, D is TRBD1 (6 bases). The CDR3 consists of 13 residues. V dropped 8 bases and J dropped 0 bases, with 10 bases sitting between them. CDR1 and CDR2 (germline): KGHSY, FQNENV.

The J gene is TRBJ1-1, the V gene TRBV7-6; TRBD1 is a possible D gene (5 bases). Germline lookup yields CDR1 SGHVS and CDR2 FNYEAQ. The V and J ends lost 1 base and 1 base respectively, with 7 bases between them. The CDR3 runs to 14 residues. The CDR3 DNA reads as TGTGCCAGCAGCTTAGGGACATCGAACACTGAAGCTTTCTTT. It is translated as CASSLGTSNTEAFF.

This rearrangement joins TRBV6-1 to TRBJ2-5; 10 nucleotides match TRBD2. The V gene's germline CDR1 is MNHNS and CDR2 SASEGT. The CDR3 is made up of 16 amino acids. Trimming at V came to 4 bases and at J to 6 bases, leaving 11 bases not matched to a gene. The CDR3 here is CASSVNLAGAVKTQYF. CDR3 DNA: TGTGCCAGCAGTGTCAATCTAGCGGGAGCCGTGAAGACCCAGTACTTC.

In nucleotides, the CDR3 is TGTGCCAGCAGTTACTCGACAGGGGAGCGTCAGCCCCAGCATTTT. This encodes CASSYSTGERQPQHF. This chain connects TRBV6-5 to TRBJ1-5; 8 positions match TRBD1. Germline CDR1 MNHEY, CDR2 SVGAGI. V trimming: 0 bases; J trimming: 6 bases; junction bases outside the gene matches: 4. The CDR3 is made up of 15 amino acids.

This clone was observed a single time. The chain couples TRBV7-9 to TRBJ2-7, with a weak D call TRBD2 (5 bases). Germline V gene lookup returns CDR1 SEHNR and CDR2 FQNEAQ (reference sequence). V was pared by 3 bases and J by 4 bases, with 13 bases between. The CDR3 spans 14 residues. The chain's CDR3 is CASSFHGESYEQYF. DNA of the CDR3: TGTGCCAGCAGCTTTCACGGGGAGTCGTACGAGCAGTACTTC. Full variable domain (remainder filled in from reference TRBV7-9 and TRBJ2-7): DTGVSQNPRHKITKRGQNVTFRCDPISEHNRLYWYRQTLGQGPEFLTYFQNEAQLEKSRLLSDRFSAERPKGSFSTLEIQRTEQGDSAMYLCASSFHGESYEQYFGPGTRLTVT.

This clone has a handful of counts. The gene calls are TRBV7-2 and TRBJ2-7, with 9 bases fitting TRBD1. The CDR3 runs to 15 residues. Looked up from germline, CDR1 is SGHTA and CDR2 is FQGNSA. The J segment lost 2 bases and the V segment lost 5 bases, leaving 7 bases of the junction unmatched. CDR3 sequence: CASSDRTGVTYEQYF. DNA for the CDR3: TGTGCCAGCAGCGACCGGACAGGGGTTACCTACGAGCAGTACTTC.

The V gene is TRBV18, the J gene TRBJ2-1; TRBD1 is a possible D gene (5 bases). CDR1 KGHSH and CDR2 LQKENI come from the germline V gene. Trimming cost V 2 bases and J 5 bases, with 13 bases left between them. There are 15 residues in the CDR3. The CDR3 region is CASSPYQGLDNEQFF. The DNA of the CDR3 is TGTGCCAGCTCACCATACCAGGGTCTCGACAATGAGCAGTTCTTC.

The chain joins TRBV5-1 to TRBJ1-2; 7 nucleotides align to TRBD1. Germline V gene data show CDR1 as SGHRS and CDR2 as YFSETQ. Trimming cost V 4 bases and J 4 bases; bases outside gene matches: 10. The CDR3 consists of 15 residues. The CDR3 protein is CASSVTPGQTYGYTF. CDR3 in DNA: TGCGCCAGCAGCGTGACGCCGGGACAGACCTATGGCTACACCTTC.

The V and J genes are TRBV7-9 and TRBJ2-3, with 7 bases aligning to TRBD2. Germline CDR1 is SEHNR and CDR2 is FQNEAQ (reference sequence). V was clipped by 7 bases and J by 4 bases; unmatched bases: 11. The CDR3 contains 15 residues. DNA for the CDR3: TGTGCCAGCACCCTTCCTGGCGGGAGCCCAGATACGCAGTATTTT. It specifies CASTLPGGSPDTQYF.

This chain uses TRBV18 with TRBJ2-5; TRBD2 matches 11 bases. V lost 0 bases to trimming and J lost 3 bases; unmatched junction nucleotides: 3. Germline lookup yields CDR1 KGHSH and CDR2 LQKENI. The CDR3 contains 16 residues. Here the CDR3 reads CASSPPGLAEKETQYF. The CDR3 bases are TGTGCCAGCTCACCACCGGGACTAGCGGAAAAAGAGACCCAGTACTTC.

The chain recombines TRBV28 with TRBJ2-3, with 7 bases matching TRBD2. Trimming cost V 6 bases and J 6 bases; bases outside gene matches: 6. CDR1 and CDR2 (germline): MDHEN, SYDVKM. This CDR3 contains 13 residues. The CDR3 DNA follows: TGTGCCAGCAGGGAGACTAGCCGGGATACGCAGTATTTT. It codes for CASRETSRDTQYF.